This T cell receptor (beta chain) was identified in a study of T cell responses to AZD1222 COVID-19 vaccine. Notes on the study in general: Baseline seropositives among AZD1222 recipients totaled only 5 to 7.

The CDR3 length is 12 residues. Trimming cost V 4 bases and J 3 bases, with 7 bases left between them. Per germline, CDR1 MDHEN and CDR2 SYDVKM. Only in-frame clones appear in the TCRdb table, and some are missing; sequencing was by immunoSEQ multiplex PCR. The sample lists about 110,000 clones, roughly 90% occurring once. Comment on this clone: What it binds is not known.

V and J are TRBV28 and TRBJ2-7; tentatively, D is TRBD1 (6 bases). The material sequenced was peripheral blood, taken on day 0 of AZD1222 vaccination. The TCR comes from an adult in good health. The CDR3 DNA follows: TGTGCCAGCAGTTCGACAGGCTACGAGCAGTACTTC. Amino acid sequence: CASSSTGYEQYF.